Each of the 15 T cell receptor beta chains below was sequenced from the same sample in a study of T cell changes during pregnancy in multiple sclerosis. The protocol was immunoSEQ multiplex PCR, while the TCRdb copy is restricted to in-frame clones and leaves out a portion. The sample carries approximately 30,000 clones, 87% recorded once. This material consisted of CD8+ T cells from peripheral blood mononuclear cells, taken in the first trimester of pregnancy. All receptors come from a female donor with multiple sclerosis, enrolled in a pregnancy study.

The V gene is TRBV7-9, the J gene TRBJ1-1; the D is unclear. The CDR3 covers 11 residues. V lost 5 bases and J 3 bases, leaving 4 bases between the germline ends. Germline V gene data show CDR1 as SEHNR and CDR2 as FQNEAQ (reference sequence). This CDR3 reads CASSPDTEAFF. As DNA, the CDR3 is TGTGCCAGCAGCCCAGACACTGAAGCTTTCTTT.

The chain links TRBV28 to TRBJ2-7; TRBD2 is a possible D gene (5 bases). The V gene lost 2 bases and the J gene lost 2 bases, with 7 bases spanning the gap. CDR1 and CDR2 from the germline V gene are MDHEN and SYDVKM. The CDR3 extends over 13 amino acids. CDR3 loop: CASSLSGPYEQYF. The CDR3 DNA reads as TGTGCCAGCAGTTTAAGCGGTCCCTACGAGCAGTACTTC.

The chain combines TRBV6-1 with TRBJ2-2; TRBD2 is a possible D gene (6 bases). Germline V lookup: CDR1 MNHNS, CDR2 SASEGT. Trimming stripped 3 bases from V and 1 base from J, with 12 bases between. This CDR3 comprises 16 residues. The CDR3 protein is CASSEGGSRNTGELFF. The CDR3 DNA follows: TGTGCCAGCAGTGAGGGGGGATCGAGGAACACCGGGGAGCTGTTTTTT.

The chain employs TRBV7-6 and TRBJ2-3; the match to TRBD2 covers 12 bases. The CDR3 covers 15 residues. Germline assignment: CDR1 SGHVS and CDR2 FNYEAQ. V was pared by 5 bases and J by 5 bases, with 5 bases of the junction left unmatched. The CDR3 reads CASSRLAGVLDTQYF. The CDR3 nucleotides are TGTGCCAGCAGCCGACTAGCGGGAGTGTTAGATACGCAGTATTTT.

This chain's CDR3 is CASSLGGALYEQYF. The CDR3 region has the DNA TGTGCCAGCAGTTTGGGGGGGGCGCTCTACGAGCAGTACTTC. This chain connects TRBV27 to TRBJ2-7, with TRBD2 as a possible D gene (7 bases). Trimming removed 3 bases from V and 3 bases from J, with 12 bases in between. The CDR3 covers 14 residues. Germline V gives CDR1 MNHEY, CDR2 SMNVEV (reference sequence).

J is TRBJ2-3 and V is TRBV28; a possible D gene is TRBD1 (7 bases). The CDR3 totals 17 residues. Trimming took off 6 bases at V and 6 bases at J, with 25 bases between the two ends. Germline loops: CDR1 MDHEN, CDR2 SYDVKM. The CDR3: CASSSSSGRGDTDTQYF. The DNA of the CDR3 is TGTGCCAGCAGCAGCTCGTCCGGCAGGGGGGATACGGATACGCAGTATTTT. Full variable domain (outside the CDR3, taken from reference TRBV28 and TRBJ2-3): DVKVTQSSRYLVKRTGEKVFLECVQDMDHENMFWYRQDPGLGLRLIYFSYDVKMKEKGDIPEGYSVSREKKERFSLILESASTNQTSMYLCASSSSSGRGDTDTQYFGPGTRLTVL.

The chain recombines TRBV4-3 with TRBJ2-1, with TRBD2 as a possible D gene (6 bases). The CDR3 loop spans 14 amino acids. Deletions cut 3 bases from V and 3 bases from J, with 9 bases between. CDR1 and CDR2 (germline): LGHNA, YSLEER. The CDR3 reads CASSQGTFYNEQFF. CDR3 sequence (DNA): TGCGCCAGCAGCCAGGGGACTTTCTACAATGAGCAGTTCTTC.

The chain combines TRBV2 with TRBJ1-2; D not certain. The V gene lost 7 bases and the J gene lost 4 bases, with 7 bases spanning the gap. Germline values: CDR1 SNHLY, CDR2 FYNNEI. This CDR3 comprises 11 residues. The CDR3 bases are TGTGCCAGCAAGGACTTCTATGGCTACACCTTC. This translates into CASKDFYGYTF.

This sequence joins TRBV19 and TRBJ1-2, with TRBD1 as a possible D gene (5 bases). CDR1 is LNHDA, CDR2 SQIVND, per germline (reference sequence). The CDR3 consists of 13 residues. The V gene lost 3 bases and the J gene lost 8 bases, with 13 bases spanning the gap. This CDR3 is CASSINQGEGYTF. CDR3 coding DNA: TGTGCCAGTAGTATCAACCAGGGCGAAGGCTACACCTTC.

CDR3 loop: CASSLRDRRSEKLFF. For the CDR3, the DNA is TGTGCCAGCAGTTTGCGGGACAGGCGGAGTGAAAAACTGTTTTTT. The chain employs TRBV6-5 and TRBJ1-4; 8 positions match TRBD1. The CDR3 covers 15 residues. With 4 bases clipped from V and 7 bases from J, the junction kept 8 bases outside the gene matches. CDR1 and CDR2 (germline): MNHEY, SVGAGI.

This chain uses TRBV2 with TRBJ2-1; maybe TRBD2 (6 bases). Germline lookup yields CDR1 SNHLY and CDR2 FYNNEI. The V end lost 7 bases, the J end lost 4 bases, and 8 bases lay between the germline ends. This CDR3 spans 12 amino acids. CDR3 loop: CASTAGYNEQFF. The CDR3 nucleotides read TGTGCCAGCACGGCGGGGTACAATGAGCAGTTCTTC.

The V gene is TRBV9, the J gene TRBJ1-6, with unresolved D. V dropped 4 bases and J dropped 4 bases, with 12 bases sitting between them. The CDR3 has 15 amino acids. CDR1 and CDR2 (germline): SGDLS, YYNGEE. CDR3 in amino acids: CASSTDGRYNSPLHF. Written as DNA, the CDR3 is TGTGCCAGCAGCACAGACGGGAGGTATAATTCACCCCTCCACTTT.

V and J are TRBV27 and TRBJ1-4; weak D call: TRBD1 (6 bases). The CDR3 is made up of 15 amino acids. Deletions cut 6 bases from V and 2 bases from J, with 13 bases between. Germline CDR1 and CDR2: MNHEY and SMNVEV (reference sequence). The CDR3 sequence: CASSTKDSTNEKLFF. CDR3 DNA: TGTGCCAGCAGCACAAAGGACAGTACTAATGAAAAACTGTTTTTT.

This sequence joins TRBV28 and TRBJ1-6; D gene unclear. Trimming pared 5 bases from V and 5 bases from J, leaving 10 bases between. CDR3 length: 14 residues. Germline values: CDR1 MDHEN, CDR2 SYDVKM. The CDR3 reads CASSPYTDNSPLHF. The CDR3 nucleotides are TGTGCCAGCAGTCCATACACCGATAATTCACCCCTCCACTTT.

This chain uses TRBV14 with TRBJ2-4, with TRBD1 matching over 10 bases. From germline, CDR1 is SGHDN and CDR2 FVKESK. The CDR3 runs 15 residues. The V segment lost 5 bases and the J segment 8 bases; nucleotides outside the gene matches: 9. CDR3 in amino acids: CASSYRTGGSDIQYF. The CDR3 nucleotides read TGTGCCAGCAGCTATAGGACAGGGGGATCCGACATTCAGTACTTC.